These 5 T cell receptor beta chains were all obtained from the same sample, sequenced in a study of T-cell reconstitution after alpha-beta-depleted transplantation in children. A TCRbeta library incorporating unique molecular identifiers was prepared. TCRdb analysed the PCR reads with MiXCR anew, one entry per CDR3 protein. Found here are about a million distinct CDR3 sequences, under 30% of them singletons; the top ten hold 25% to 35%. The material sequenced was PBMCs, mostly from graft donor cells, taken 360 days after TCRalphabeta/CD19-depleted stem cell transplant. These receptors all stem from a boy less than two years old who had a stem cell transplant for SCID, so the T cells may come from the graft donor.

This clonotype was counted a few times. The chain links TRBV12-3 or TRBV12-4 to TRBJ2-7; perhaps TRBD1 as D (6 bases). The germline V and J ends were trimmed by 4 bases and 2 bases, with 18 bases remaining between them. This CDR3 has 16 residues. The CDR3 DNA sequence: TGTGCCAGCAGTTCCCGACAGGAAATGAAACCCTACGAGCAGTACTTC. This encodes CASSSRQEMKPYEQYF.

The chain links TRBV28 to TRBJ1-2; maybe TRBD1 (6 bases). Germline V gene lookup returns CDR1 MDHEN and CDR2 SYDVKM. Trimming left V 4 bases short and J 8 bases short, with 17 bases between. The CDR3 runs 14 residues. The CDR3 protein is CASSSQPGARGYTF. The CDR3 coding sequence is TGTGCCAGCAGTTCTCAGCCGGGGGCCAGGGGCTACACCTTC.

This clonotype has a single count. Written as DNA, the CDR3 is TGTGCCAGCCAACCGGGGGGCTCGAGCTATGGCTACACCTTC. It specifies CASQPGGSSYGYTF. The chain combines TRBV28 with TRBJ1-2; D might be TRBD1 (6 bases). The V end lost 8 bases, the J end lost 4 bases, and 17 bases lay between the germline ends. Germline V CDR1 and CDR2: MDHEN, SYDVKM. The CDR3 contains 14 residues.

The rearrangement links TRBV9 to TRBJ2-1, with a possible D match to TRBD1 (5 bases). Looked up from germline, CDR1 is SGDLS and CDR2 is YYNGEE. CDR3 length: 14 residues. Deletions cut 0 bases from V and 7 bases from J, with 11 bases between. The CDR3 spells CASSVGQGWNEQFF. CDR3 in DNA: TGTGCCAGCAGCGTAGGGCAGGGATGGAATGAGCAGTTCTTC.

Remarks on this clonotype: This sequence may be a read error, since a much larger clone differs from it by one base. The chain uses TRBV5-6 and TRBJ2-1; perhaps D is TRBD1 or TRBD2 (5 bases each). The J call is uncertain, as TRBJ2-7 better fits the DNA end. This CDR3 has 16 residues. Per germline, CDR1 SGHDT and CDR2 YYEEEE. CDR3 DNA sequence: TGTGCCAGCAGCTTGGTTGGGGGATTTTCCTACAATGAGCAGTACTTC. Its translation is CASSLVGGFSYNEQYF.